This TCR beta chain was identified during a study of cytomegalovirus exposure and HLA in healthy donors. Study-level information: From roughly 180 million T cells, an earlier analysis saw approximately 110 million unique TCR beta sequences.

The primer mix had 60 Vbeta and 13 Jbeta primers. Assay: immunoSEQ multiplex PCR; the TCRdb copy retains only in-frame clones and omits some. The sample carries 200,000 to 250,000 clones, 82% recorded once. As for this clone: Its cognate antigen is unknown.

The study, taken as a whole, reports: The study flagged 150 to 200 TCR beta chains as cytomegalovirus-associated.

Trimming left V 1 base short and J 2 bases short, with 14 bases between. The CDR3 totals 16 residues. In germline, CDR1 is SGDLS, CDR2 YYNGEE. The sequence derives from a middle-aged woman in good health and CMV-seronegative. The sample was PBMCs. The chain recombines TRBV9 with TRBJ2-3; the D gene is possibly TRBD1 (6 bases). CDR3 amino acids: CASSVYGDTLTDTQYF. As DNA, the CDR3 is TGTGCCAGCAGCGTATATGGGGACACCCTCACAGATACGCAGTATTTT.